The 31 T cell receptor beta chains reported below all come from one sample, sequenced in a study of human T cells and chemical hapten exposure. One entry per CDR3 protein, called by TCRdb with MiXCR from the RACE reads. The sample lists about 300,000 distinct CDR3 sequences; roughly 6% were seen once. This sample's time point: pre-sensitization, week 0. Specified treatment: therapeutic diphenylcyclopropenone sensitization with weekly scalp DPC. The sequences come from whole blood, collected in connection with sensitization to the hapten diphenylcyclopropenone (DPC). The receptors shown here come from a woman in her late teens or twenties with alopecia areata. Some clones in this sample may be carry-over from other donors' samples.

The rearrangement uses TRBV20-1 and TRBJ2-3; TRBD2 matches at 13 bases. The germline V gene has CDR1 DFQATT and CDR2 SNEGSKA (reference sequence). The CDR3 length is 18 residues. V lost 2 bases and J lost 0; bases outside the gene matches: 8. The CDR3 reads CSARYRGLAGPSTDTQYF. CDR3 nucleotide sequence: TGCAGTGCTAGATATAGGGGACTAGCGGGGCCTAGCACAGATACGCAGTATTTT.

This clonotype was recorded many times. The chain has TRBV5-1 and TRBJ2-2, with D possibly being TRBD1 (6 bases). The CDR3 loop spans 15 amino acids. Germline values: CDR1 SGHRS, CDR2 YFSETQ. The ends were cut back, 0 bases at V and 5 bases at J, with 11 bases in the middle. DNA for the CDR3: TGCGCCAGCAGCTTGGCCGGACAGATAACCGGGGAGCTGTTTTTT. Translation: CASSLAGQITGELFF.

The rearrangement links TRBV7-9 to TRBJ2-3; 13 bases fit TRBD2. Germline V gene lookup returns CDR1 SEHNR and CDR2 FQNEAQ (reference sequence). This CDR3 is 17 amino acids long. V gave up 5 bases and J gave up 0 bases; unmatched junction bases: 5. The CDR3 region has the DNA TGTGCCAGCAGCACCCGACTAGCGGGGGGTAGCACAGATACGCAGTATTTT. Protein sequence: CASSTRLAGGSTDTQYF. The full variable domain, its missing parts supplied by reference TRBV7-9 and TRBJ2-3, is DTGVSQNPRHKITKRGQNVTFRCDPISEHNRLYWYRQTLGQGPEFLTYFQNEAQLEKSRLLSDRFSAERPKGSFSTLEIQRTEQGDSAMYLCASSTRLAGGSTDTQYFGPGTRLTVL.

This clonotype was seen repeatedly, ten times or more. The gene calls are TRBV12-3 or TRBV12-4 and TRBJ1-2; possibly TRBD1 for D (5 bases). Between the trimmed V and J ends, which lost 8 bases and 5 bases, there was a span of 9 bases. The CDR3 has 11 residues. CDR3 sequence (DNA): TGTGCCAGCGGGACGGCTTATGGCTACACCTTC. This sequence encodes CASGTAYGYTF.

This clonotype occurred many times. This rearrangement joins TRBV27 to TRBJ2-7; possible D gene TRBD2, 6 bases. Deletions cut 3 bases from V and 2 bases from J, with 11 bases between. CDR1 is MNHEY, CDR2 SMNVEV, per germline (reference sequence). The length of the CDR3 is 14 residues. The CDR3 loop reads CASSFGGAPYEQYF. DNA for the CDR3: TGTGCCAGCAGTTTTGGCGGGGCCCCCTACGAGCAGTACTTC.

The table lists this clonotype with a few counts. The chain uses TRBV25-1 and TRBJ1-4; D is uncertain. This CDR3 is built from 15 residues. Germline assignment: CDR1 MGHDK and CDR2 SYGVNS. Trimming pared 5 bases from V and 1 base from J, leaving 11 bases between. Here the CDR3 reads CASSLGSGTNEKLFF. CDR3 nucleotides: TGTGCCAGCAGTTTGGGTTCGGGAACTAATGAAAAACTGTTTTTT.

The chain links TRBV6-5 to TRBJ2-5, with TRBD1 matching 8 bases. J gave up 5 bases and V 0 bases, and 11 bases lay outside the gene matches. Germline CDR1 MNHEY, CDR2 SVGAGI. This CDR3 spans 17 amino acids. The CDR3 here is CASSYSYFRGLGETQYF. The CDR3 coding sequence is TGTGCCAGCAGTTACTCCTACTTCAGGGGGCTAGGGGAGACCCAGTACTTC.

There are many counts of this clonotype. V and J are TRBV6-2 or TRBV6-3 and TRBJ1-5; D gene unclear. The CDR3 is made up of 13 amino acids. V was pared by 0 bases and J by 5 bases, with 5 bases between. Germline CDR1 is MNHEY and CDR2 is SVGEGT. DNA of the CDR3: TGTGCCAGCAGTTACTCCAGGCATCAGCCCCAGCATTTT. Amino acid sequence: CASSYSRHQPQHF.

At least ten counts were recorded for this clonotype. The CDR3 DNA reads as TGCGCCAGCAGCCAAGAGGGCCTAGATACGCAGTATTTT. It specifies CASSQEGLDTQYF. The chain joins TRBV4-3 to TRBJ2-3; no reliable D call. The CDR3 spans 13 residues. In germline, CDR1 is LGHNA, CDR2 YSLEER. The ends were cut back, 0 bases at V and 5 bases at J, with 6 bases in the middle.

This clonotype was counted only a few times. This chain links TRBV6-2 or TRBV6-3 with TRBJ1-2, with D perhaps TRBD1 (6 bases). The CDR3 is made up of 14 amino acids. The V end lost 6 bases, the J end lost 6 bases, and 17 bases lay between the germline ends. Germline CDR1 reads MNHEY; CDR2 reads SVGEGT. CDR3 in amino acids: CASRRLAGDDGYTF. CDR3 nucleotides: TGTGCCAGCAGGCGCCTGGCAGGGGATGATGGCTACACCTTC.

This clonotype occurred many times. The V call is TRBV29-1, the J call TRBJ1-3; the D gene is possibly TRBD1 (6 bases). The germline gives CDR1 SQVTM, CDR2 ANQGSEA. The CDR3 has 13 residues. Trimming left V 5 bases short and J 4 bases short, with 12 bases between. The chain's CDR3 is CSVSQGSGNTIYF. In DNA, the CDR3 is TGCAGCGTTTCACAGGGTTCCGGAAACACCATATATTTT.

A few counts support this clonotype. The rearrangement links TRBV7-2 to TRBJ1-2; D is unresolved. The ends were cut back, 2 bases at V and 10 bases at J, with 17 bases in the middle. CDR3 length: 14 amino acids. Germline V gene sequence: CDR1 SGHTA, CDR2 FQGNSA. CDR3 sequence (DNA): TGTGCCAGCAGCTTAAACGGGCAGGCAGACTCCTACACCTTC. This encodes CASSLNGQADSYTF. Using reference TRBV7-2 and TRBJ1-2 for the parts outside the CDR3, the full variable domain is GAGVSQSPSNKVTEKGKDVELRCDPISGHTALYWYRQSLGQGLEFLIYFQGNSAPDKSGLPSDRFSAERTGGSVSTLTIQRTQQEDSAVYLCASSLNGQADSYTFGSGTRLTVV.

This clonotype has ten or more counts. V and J are TRBV7-3 and TRBJ1-6; D is undetermined. The CDR3 spans 15 residues. Germline CDR1 is SGHTA and CDR2 is FQGTGA. Between the trimmed V and J ends, which lost 1 base and 7 bases, there was a span of 11 bases. CDR3 sequence (DNA): TGTGCCAGCAGCTTAATGGCAGGTTCCAATTCACCCCTCCACTTT. Its translation: CASSLMAGSNSPLHF. The full variable domain, with the rest looked up from reference TRBV7-3 and TRBJ1-6, is GAGVSQTPSNKVTEKGKYVELRCDPISGHTALYWYRQSLGQGPEFLIYFQGTGAADDSGLPNDRFFAVRPEGSVSTLKIQRTERGDSAVYLCASSLMAGSNSPLHFGNGTRLTVT.

Concerning this clonotype itself: The junction departs from the called germline gene at one end, perhaps through a read error. This chain links TRBV12-3 or TRBV12-4 with TRBJ1-5; tentative D call: TRBD1 (5 bases). The CDR3 covers 16 residues. The CDR3 reads CASSLAGLGGNQPQHF. As DNA, the CDR3 is TGTGCCAGCAGTCTAGCGGGGTTGGGGGGTAATCAGCCCCAGCATTTT.

The chain has TRBV12-3 or TRBV12-4 and TRBJ1-1; 7 bases agree with TRBD1. The CDR3 is 12 residues long. The V gene end was trimmed by 5 bases and the J gene end by 8 bases; junction bases not matched to a gene: 5. CDR3: CASSRGGQEAFF. CDR3 bases: TGTGCCAGCAGTAGGGGGGGACAGGAAGCTTTCTTT.

This CDR3 is CASSPRGVGTDTQYF. The CDR3 region has the DNA TGTGCCAGCAGCCCTAGGGGTGTCGGCACAGATACGCAGTATTTT. J is TRBJ2-3 and V is TRBV28, with D possibly being TRBD1 (5 bases). V was pared by 6 bases and J by 1 base, with 14 bases between. This CDR3 is built from 15 residues. Germline V CDR1 and CDR2: MDHEN, SYDVKM. The full variable domain, its missing parts supplied by reference TRBV28 and TRBJ2-3, is DVKVTQSSRYLVKRTGEKVFLECVQDMDHENMFWYRQDPGLGLRLIYFSYDVKMKEKGDIPEGYSVSREKKERFSLILESASTNQTSMYLCASSPRGVGTDTQYFGPGTRLTVL.

To note about this clonotype: A junction boundary mismatches the germline segment, possibly from a read error. V usage is TRBV7-7 and J usage is TRBJ1-2; 7 bases map to TRBD1. The germline V gene encodes CDR1 SSHAT and CDR2 FNYEAQ (reference sequence). This CDR3 has 18 residues. The CDR3 region has the DNA TGTGCTAGCAGCCATTGGGACAGACCCGACCAAGCTAACTATGGCTACACCTTC. Translation: CASSHWDRPDQANYGYTF.

This clonotype was seen only a few times. The J gene is TRBJ2-1, the V gene TRBV6-5; 10 positions match TRBD1. The CDR3 runs to 13 residues. The V and J ends lost 8 bases and 9 bases, in that order; junction bases with no gene match: 7. Germline V gene data show CDR1 as MNHEY and CDR2 as SVGAGI. The CDR3 sequence is CASRDRGGGEQFF. In DNA form, the CDR3 reads TGTGCCAGCCGGGACAGGGGAGGTGGTGAGCAGTTCTTC.

This clonotype was counted many times. V gene TRBV5-6 combines with J gene TRBJ2-2, with TRBD2 identical over 9 bases. The CDR3 runs 15 residues. Germline values: CDR1 SGHDT, CDR2 YYEEEE. Trimming at V came to 1 base and at J to 5 bases, leaving 3 bases not matched to a gene. The CDR3 is CASSLLTSGTGELFF. CDR3 bases: TGTGCCAGCAGCTTGCTGACTAGCGGAACCGGGGAGCTGTTTTTT.

The V gene is TRBV28, the J gene TRBJ2-7; 7 bases line up with TRBD1. V lost 5 bases to trimming and J lost 3 bases; unmatched junction nucleotides: 7. This CDR3 is 14 amino acids long. Germline CDR1 and CDR2: MDHEN and SYDVKM. Here the CDR3 reads CASSPMGQFYEQYF. DNA for the CDR3: TGTGCCAGCAGTCCCATGGGACAGTTCTACGAGCAGTACTTC.

This clonotype was seen a few times. The chain has TRBV6-1 and TRBJ2-7; D unclear. The germline gives CDR1 MNHNS, CDR2 SASEGT. The CDR3 is 14 amino acids. V was trimmed by 3 bases and J by 5 bases, leaving 14 bases between them. The CDR3 DNA sequence: TGTGCCAGCAGTGAGGCAGGAGAGGTTGACGAGCAGTACTTC. This gives the protein CASSEAGEVDEQYF.

The rearrangement links TRBV6-5 to TRBJ1-1, with unresolved D. V lost 2 bases and J lost 1, with 14 bases in between. There are 16 residues in the CDR3. CDR1 is MNHEY and CDR2 is SVGAGI in the germline V gene. The CDR3 DNA is TGTGCCAGCAGTTACGGATACAACGTGGGGAACACTGAAGCTTTCTTT. It specifies CASSYGYNVGNTEAFF.

CDR3 DNA sequence: TGTGCCAGCAGCTTTTCTCTTACGGGACAGGGGGCCGACGAGCAGTACTTC. Its translation is CASSFSLTGQGADEQYF. The chain joins TRBV7-9 to TRBJ2-7; the match to TRBD1 covers 12 bases. Germline V gives CDR1 SEHNR, CDR2 FQNEAQ (reference sequence). This CDR3 has 17 amino acids. J gave up 5 bases and V 3 bases, and 11 bases lay outside the gene matches.

Only a few counts were recorded for this clonotype. The gene calls are TRBV20-1 and TRBJ2-1, with TRBD1 identical over 7 bases. The V gene's germline CDR1 is DFQATT and CDR2 SNEGSKA (reference sequence). After removal of 0 bases from V and 7 bases from J, the junction contained 9 bases not matched to a gene. This CDR3 spans 15 amino acids. The CDR3 sequence is CSARDLLGGWNEQFF. The CDR3 DNA sequence: TGCAGTGCTAGAGATCTATTAGGGGGCTGGAATGAGCAGTTCTTC.

V is TRBV7-8 and J is TRBJ1-6; TRBD1 matches 7 bases. J gave up 7 bases and V 1 base, and 10 bases lay outside the gene matches. CDR1 and CDR2 (germline): SGHVS, FQNEAQ. This CDR3 is 17 amino acids long. CDR3 bases: TGTGCCAGCAGCTTAGACACAGGGGACACTTCCAATTCACCCCTCCACTTT. Protein sequence: CASSLDTGDTSNSPLHF. Using reference TRBV7-8 and TRBJ1-6 for the parts outside the CDR3, the full variable domain is GAGVSQSPRYKVAKRGQDVALRCDPISGHVSLFWYQQALGQGPEFLTYFQNEAQLDKSGLPSDRFFAERPEGSVSTLKIQRTQQEDSAVYLCASSLDTGDTSNSPLHFGNGTRLTVT.

The J gene is TRBJ1-1, the V gene TRBV5-4; weak D call: TRBD1 (5 bases). V dropped 1 base and J dropped 0 bases, with 16 bases sitting between them. This CDR3 comprises 17 residues. The V gene's germline CDR1 is SGHNT and CDR2 YYREEE (reference sequence). The CDR3 loop is CASSLHYGGLMNTEAFF. The CDR3 nucleotides are TGTGCCAGCAGCTTGCATTATGGGGGATTGATGAACACTGAAGCTTTCTTT. Full variable domain (outside the CDR3, taken from reference TRBV5-4 and TRBJ1-1): ETGVTQSPTHLIKTRGQQVTLRCSSQSGHNTVSWYQQALGQGPQFIFQYYREEENGRGNFPPRFSGLQFPNYSSELNVNALELDDSALYLCASSLHYGGLMNTEAFFGQGTRLTVV.

This clonotype appeared a few times. This rearrangement joins TRBV18 to TRBJ1-5; D is possibly TRBD1 (5 bases). Trimming left V 1 base short and J 7 bases short, with 11 bases between. Germline CDR1 is KGHSH and CDR2 is LQKENI. The CDR3 runs to 14 residues. CDR3 sequence (DNA): TGTGCCAGCTCACCACGTGGGGGTACGCAGCCCCAGCATTTT. Encoded protein: CASSPRGGTQPQHF.

At least ten counts were recorded for this clonotype. This chain uses TRBV12-3 or TRBV12-4 with TRBJ1-2, with D possibly TRBD1 on 5 matching bases. With 3 bases removed from V and 4 bases from J, the gap between germline ends came to 15 bases. The CDR3 contains 15 residues. In nucleotides, the CDR3 is TGTGCCAGCAGTTTGAGCCCAGGGAAGGGCTATGGCTACACCTTC. Translated: CASSLSPGKGYGYTF.

This chain joins TRBV4-2 and TRBJ2-7, with 7 bases that match TRBD2. Per the germline V gene, CDR1 is LGHNA and CDR2 is YNFKEQ. CDR3 size: 14 residues. Trimming cost V 4 bases and J 7 bases; bases outside gene matches: 10. The CDR3: CASSRRGKGEEQYF. The CDR3 coding sequence is TGTGCCAGCAGCCGGCGGGGGAAGGGTGAAGAGCAGTACTTC.

This clonotype was recorded at least ten times. This chain uses TRBV6-5 with TRBJ1-1; D might be TRBD1 (5 bases). The V end was cut by 4 bases, the J end by 3 bases, with 15 bases between. Germline CDR1 MNHEY, CDR2 SVGAGI. The CDR3 contains 15 residues. The CDR3 DNA reads as TGTGCCAGCAGTTCTCCAGGGTACGTGGACACTGAAGCTTTCTTT. This translates into CASSSPGYVDTEAFF.

This clonotype was picked up many times. J is TRBJ1-1 and V is TRBV4-1; a possible D gene is TRBD1 (5 bases). This CDR3 region has 17 residues. V was shortened by 3 bases and J by 4 bases, with 21 bases between the two germline ends. CDR1 is MGHRA and CDR2 is YSYEKL in the germline V gene. CDR3 sequence reads: CASSHANNGEGSTEAFF. The CDR3 nucleotides read TGCGCCAGCAGCCACGCCAATAATGGGGAGGGGAGCACTGAAGCTTTCTTT.